Sequencing of this T cell receptor beta chain was carried out in a study of blood T cell repertoires in COVID-19. Only in-frame clones appear in the TCRdb table, and some are missing; sequencing was by immunoSEQ multiplex PCR. This sample has more than 65,000 clones, with about three quarters found just once. This clone was counted a single time. V lost 4 bases, J lost 0 bases, and 14 bases lay in between. The germline CDR1 and CDR2 sequences are PRHDT and FYEKMQ (reference sequence). The CDR3 sequence is 16 residues long. The origin of this receptor is a woman aged 80 or older with active or convalescent COVID-19. Sequencing input: peripheral blood. The gene calls are TRBV13 and TRBJ2-3; the D gene is possibly TRBD2 (6 bases). The chain's CDR3 is CASSWRAGTSTDTQYF. The CDR3 nucleotides read TGTGCCAGCAGCTGGCGGGCGGGGACGAGCACAGATACGCAGTATTTT.